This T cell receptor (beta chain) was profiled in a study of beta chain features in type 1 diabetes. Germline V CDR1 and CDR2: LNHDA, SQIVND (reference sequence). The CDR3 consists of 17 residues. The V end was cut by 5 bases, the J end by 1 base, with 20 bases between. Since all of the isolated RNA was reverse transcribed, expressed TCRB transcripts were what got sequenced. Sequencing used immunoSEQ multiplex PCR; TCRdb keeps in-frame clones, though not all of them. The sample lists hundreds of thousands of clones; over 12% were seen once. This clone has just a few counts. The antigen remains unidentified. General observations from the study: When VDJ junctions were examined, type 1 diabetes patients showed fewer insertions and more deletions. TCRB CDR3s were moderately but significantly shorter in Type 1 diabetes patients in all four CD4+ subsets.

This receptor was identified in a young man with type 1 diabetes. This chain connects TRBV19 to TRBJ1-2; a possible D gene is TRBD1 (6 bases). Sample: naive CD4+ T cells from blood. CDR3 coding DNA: TGTGCCAGTAGTGGTTGGACCCCCCAGGGGTTTAACTATGGCTACACCTTC. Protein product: CASSGWTPQGFNYGYTF.